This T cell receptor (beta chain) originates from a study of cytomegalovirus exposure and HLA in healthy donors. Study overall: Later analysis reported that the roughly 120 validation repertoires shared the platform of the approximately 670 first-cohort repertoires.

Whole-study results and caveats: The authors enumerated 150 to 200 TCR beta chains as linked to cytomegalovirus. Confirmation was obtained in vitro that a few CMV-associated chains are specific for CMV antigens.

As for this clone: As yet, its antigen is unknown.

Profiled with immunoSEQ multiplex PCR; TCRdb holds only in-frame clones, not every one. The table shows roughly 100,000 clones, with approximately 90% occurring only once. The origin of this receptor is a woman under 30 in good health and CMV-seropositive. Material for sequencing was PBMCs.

CDR3 in amino acids: CASSISGTGVYGYTF. The CDR3 DNA reads as TGTGCCAGTAGTATCTCCGGGACAGGCGTCTATGGCTACACCTTC. The V and J genes are TRBV19 and TRBJ1-2; 8 bases are shared with TRBD1. This CDR3 is 15 amino acids long. Trimming at V came to 3 bases and at J to 4 bases, leaving 7 bases not matched to a gene. Per the germline V gene, CDR1 is LNHDA and CDR2 is SQIVND (reference sequence).